This T cell receptor beta chain is from a study of response to subunit inactivated influenza vaccine. The V and J ends lost 5 bases and 7 bases, in that order; junction bases with no gene match: 10. Germline CDR1 and CDR2: SEHNR and FQNEAQ (reference sequence). The CDR3 spans 14 residues. TCRdb processed the RT-PCR reads anew with MiXCR; each CDR3 protein has one entry. The sample yields about 540,000 distinct CDR3 sequences, around a quarter seen once. These data were also filed under a second study, of T cells expressing NK-cell markers. That study adds: The cDNA for TCR beta came from 5'RACE template switching with UMIs. Sequencing of TCR beta repertoires drew on sorted CD3+CD56+NKG2C+, CD3+CD56+NKG2C- and CD3+CD56-NKG2C+ T cells. About six donors carried dominant NKG2C+ clonotypes that made up roughly 1.0-7.5% of their CD8+ T cells. The study found these clonotypes also leading the CD3+CD56-NKG2C+ fraction in a few donors.

The source material was CD4+ T cells sorted from PBMCs, sampled less than 13 days after vaccination. The clonotype comes from a man in his forties or fifties who received an inactivated influenza vaccine. The chain recombines TRBV7-9 with TRBJ1-2, with 7 bases aligning to TRBD1. The CDR3 coding sequence is TGTGCCAGCAGCCCTCCGGGACAGCTGGGTGGCTACACCTTC. This codes for CASSPPGQLGGYTF. The full variable domain, completed using reference TRBV7-9 and TRBJ1-2, is DTGVSQNPRHKITKRGQNVTFRCDPISEHNRLYWYRQTLGQGPEFLTYFQNEAQLEKSRLLSDRFSAERPKGSFSTLEIQRTEQGDSAMYLCASSPPGQLGGYTFGSGTRLTVV.